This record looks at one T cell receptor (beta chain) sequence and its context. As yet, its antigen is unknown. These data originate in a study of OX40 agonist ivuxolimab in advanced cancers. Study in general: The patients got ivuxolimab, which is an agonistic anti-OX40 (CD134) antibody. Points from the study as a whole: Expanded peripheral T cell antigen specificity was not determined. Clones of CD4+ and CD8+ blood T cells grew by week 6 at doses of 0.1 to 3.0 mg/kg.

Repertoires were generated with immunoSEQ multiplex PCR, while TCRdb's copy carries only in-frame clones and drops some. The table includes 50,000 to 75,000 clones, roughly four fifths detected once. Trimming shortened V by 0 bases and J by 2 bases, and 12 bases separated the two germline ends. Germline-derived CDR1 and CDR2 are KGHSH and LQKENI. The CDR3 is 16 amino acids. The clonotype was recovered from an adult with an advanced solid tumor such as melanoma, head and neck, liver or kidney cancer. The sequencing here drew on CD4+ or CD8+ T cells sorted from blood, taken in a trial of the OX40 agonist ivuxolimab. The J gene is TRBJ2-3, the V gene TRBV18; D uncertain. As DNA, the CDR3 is TGTGCCAGCTCACCACCCGGAAATCCCACCACAGATACGCAGTATTTT. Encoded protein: CASSPPGNPTTDTQYF. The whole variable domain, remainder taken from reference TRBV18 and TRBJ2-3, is NAGVMQNPRHLVRRRGQEARLRCSPMKGHSHVYWYRQLPEEGLKFMVYLQKENIIDESGMPKERFSAEFPKEGPSILRIQQVVRGDSAAYFCASSPPGNPTTDTQYFGPGTRLTVL.